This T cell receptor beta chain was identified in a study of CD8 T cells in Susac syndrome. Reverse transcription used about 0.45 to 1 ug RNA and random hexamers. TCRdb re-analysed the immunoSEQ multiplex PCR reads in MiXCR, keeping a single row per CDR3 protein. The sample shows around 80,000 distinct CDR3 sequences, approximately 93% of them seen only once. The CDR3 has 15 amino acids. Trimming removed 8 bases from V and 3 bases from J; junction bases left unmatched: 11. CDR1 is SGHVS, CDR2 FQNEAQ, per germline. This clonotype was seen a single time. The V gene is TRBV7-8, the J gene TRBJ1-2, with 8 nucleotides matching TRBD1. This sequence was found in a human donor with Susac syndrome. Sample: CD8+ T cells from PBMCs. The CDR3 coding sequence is TGTGCCAGCTCCCGGTGGGGCAGGGGGCACTATGGCTACACCTTC. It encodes CASSRWGRGHYGYTF.